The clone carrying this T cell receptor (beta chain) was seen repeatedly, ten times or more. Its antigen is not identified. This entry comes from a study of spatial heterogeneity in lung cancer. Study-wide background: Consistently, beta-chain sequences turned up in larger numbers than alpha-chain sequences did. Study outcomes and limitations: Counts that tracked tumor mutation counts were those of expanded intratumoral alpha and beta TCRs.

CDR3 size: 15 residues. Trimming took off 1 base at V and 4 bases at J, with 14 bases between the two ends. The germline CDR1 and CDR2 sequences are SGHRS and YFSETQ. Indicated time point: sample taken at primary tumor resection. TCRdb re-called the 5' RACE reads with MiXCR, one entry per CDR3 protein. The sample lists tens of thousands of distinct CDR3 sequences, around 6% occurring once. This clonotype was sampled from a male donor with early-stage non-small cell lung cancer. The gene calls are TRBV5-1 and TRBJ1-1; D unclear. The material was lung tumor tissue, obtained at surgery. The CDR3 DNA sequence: TGCGCCAGCAGCTTGCATAGGGAGATGGCCACTGAAGCTTTCTTT. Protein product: CASSLHREMATEAFF.